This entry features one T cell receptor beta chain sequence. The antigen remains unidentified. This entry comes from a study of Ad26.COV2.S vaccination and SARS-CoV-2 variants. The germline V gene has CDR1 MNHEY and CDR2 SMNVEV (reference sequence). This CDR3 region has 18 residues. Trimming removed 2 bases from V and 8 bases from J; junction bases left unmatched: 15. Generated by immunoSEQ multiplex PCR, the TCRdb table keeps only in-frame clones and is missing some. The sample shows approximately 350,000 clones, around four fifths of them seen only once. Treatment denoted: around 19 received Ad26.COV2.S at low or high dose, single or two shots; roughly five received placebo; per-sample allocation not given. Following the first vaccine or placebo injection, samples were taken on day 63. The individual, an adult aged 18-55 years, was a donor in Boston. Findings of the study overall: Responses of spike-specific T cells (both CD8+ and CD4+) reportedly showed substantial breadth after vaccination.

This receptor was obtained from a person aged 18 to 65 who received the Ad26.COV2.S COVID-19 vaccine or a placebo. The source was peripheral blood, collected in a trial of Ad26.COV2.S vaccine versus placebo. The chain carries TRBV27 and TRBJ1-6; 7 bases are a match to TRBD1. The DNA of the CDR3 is TGTGCCAGCAGTTTAAGGGCCATGGGGACAGCTGTTTATTCACCCCTCCACTTT. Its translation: CASSLRAMGTAVYSPLHF.